These T cell receptor beta chains were read from a single sample in a study of identical twins. TCRdb used MiXCR to reprocess the 5' RACE reads, holding one entry per CDR3 protein. The sample yields approximately 690,000 distinct CDR3 sequences, roughly 6% seen once. The sequencing sample was made of naive T cells sorted from blood. These receptors originate from a man younger than 30 in good health. The CDR3 runs from the conserved cysteine through the conserved F or W. Each record gives: CDR3 DNA, CDR3 protein, D gene, V gene, J gene, clone size. D genes are given only for firm matches. Clone sizes are given selectively: once, few, many, or a class where the clone is expanded.

TGTGCCAGCAGCCAAGAGGCTAGCCGCACAGATACGCAGTATTTT	CASSQEASRTDTQYF	-	TRBV4-2	TRBJ2-3	many
TGTGCCAGCACCAGATTGGGGGTGGTGGGAGGAAACTACAATGAGCAGTTCTTC	CASTRLGVVGGNYNEQFF	-	TRBV27	TRBJ2-1	many
TGCAGCGTCGCTTTAGCGGGAGCCACAGATACGCAGTATTTT	CSVALAGATDTQYF	TRBD2	TRBV29-1	TRBJ2-3	many
TGTGCCACCTGTACGGGGATAGACACCGGGGAGCTGTTTTTT	CATCTGIDTGELFF	-	TRBV2	TRBJ2-2	-
TGCGCCAGCAGCTTGGGGGTGGGGTTCTCCTACGAGCAGTACTTC	CASSLGVGFSYEQYF	-	TRBV5-1	TRBJ2-7	-
TGCGCCAGCGGGTGGATAGACAGAAACACCGGGGAGCTGTTTTTT	CASGWIDRNTGELFF	-	TRBV5-1	TRBJ2-2	many
TGTGCCAGCACACACCCGAGGGACTCTGGGGCCAACTTCCTGACTTTC	CASTHPRDSGANFLTF	-	TRBV7-9	TRBJ2-6	-
TGCGCCAGCAGCTTAACTAGCGGGGAGGGTAAGCGGCAGTACTTC	CASSLTSGEGKRQYF	TRBD2	TRBV5-1	TRBJ2-7	-
TGTGCCAGCAGCCAAGGGGAGAACGGCGGCTATGGCTACACCTTC	CASSQGENGGYGYTF	-	TRBV4-2	TRBJ1-2	few
TGTGCCAGCAGCCAAGAGACAGCTATTAGCAATCAGCCCCAGCATTTT	CASSQETAISNQPQHF	-	TRBV4-2	TRBJ1-5	-
TGTGCCAGCAGCACGACGGAAGATCAGCCCCAGCATTTT	CASSTTEDQPQHF	-	TRBV7-9	TRBJ1-5	-
TGTGCCAGCAGCCCTACAGGGGGCTGGAGCAATCAGCCCCAGCATTTT	CASSPTGGWSNQPQHF	TRBD1	TRBV6-2/TRBV6-3	TRBJ1-5	many
TGTGCCAGCTCACCACAGAAGACAGGGGGCCTCCTTAATGAAAAACTGTTTTTT	CASSPQKTGGLLNEKLFF	TRBD1	TRBV18	TRBJ1-4	few
TGCAGTGCCGACCGGGTGAAAGGCAATGAGCAGTTCTTC	CSADRVKGNEQFF	-	TRBV20-1	TRBJ2-1	many
TGTGCCAGCAGCCCCCGGGACAGGGTTGGCGAGCAGTACTTC	CASSPRDRVGEQYF	TRBD1	TRBV7-6	TRBJ2-7	few
TGTGCCAGCAGGTTCTGGGGGGTAGGAGTCGGGAACACTGAAGCTTTCTTT	CASRFWGVGVGNTEAFF	-	TRBV12-3/TRBV12-4	TRBJ1-1	many
TGTGCCAGCAGCTTGATGGACAGGGGAGAGACTGAAGCTTTCTTT	CASSLMDRGETEAFF	TRBD1	TRBV7-2	TRBJ1-1	few